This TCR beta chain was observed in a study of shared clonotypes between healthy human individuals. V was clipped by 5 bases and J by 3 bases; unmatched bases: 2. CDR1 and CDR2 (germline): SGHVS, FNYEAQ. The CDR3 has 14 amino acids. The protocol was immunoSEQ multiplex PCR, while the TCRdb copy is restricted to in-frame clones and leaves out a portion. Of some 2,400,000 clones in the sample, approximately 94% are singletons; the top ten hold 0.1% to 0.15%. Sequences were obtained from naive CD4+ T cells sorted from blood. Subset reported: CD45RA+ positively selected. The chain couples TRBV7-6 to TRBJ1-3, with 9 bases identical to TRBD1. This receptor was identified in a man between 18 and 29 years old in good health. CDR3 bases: TGTGCCAGCAGCCGGGACAGGGTTGGAAACACCATATATTTT. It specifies CASSRDRVGNTIYF.